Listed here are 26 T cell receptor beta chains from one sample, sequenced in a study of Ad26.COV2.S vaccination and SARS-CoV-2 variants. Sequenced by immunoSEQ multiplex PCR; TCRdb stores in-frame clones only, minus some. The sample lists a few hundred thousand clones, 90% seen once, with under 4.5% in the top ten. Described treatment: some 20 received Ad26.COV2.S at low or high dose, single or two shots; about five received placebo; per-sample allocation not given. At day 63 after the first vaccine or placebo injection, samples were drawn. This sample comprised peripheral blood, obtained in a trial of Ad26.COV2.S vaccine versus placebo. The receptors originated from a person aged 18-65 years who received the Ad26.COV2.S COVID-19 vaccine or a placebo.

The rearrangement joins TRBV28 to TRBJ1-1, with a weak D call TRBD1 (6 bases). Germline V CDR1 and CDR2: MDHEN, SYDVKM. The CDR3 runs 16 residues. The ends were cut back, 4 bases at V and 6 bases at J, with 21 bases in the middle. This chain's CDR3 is CASSSPAGEGDAEAFF. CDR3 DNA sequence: TGTGCCAGCAGTTCCCCCGCAGGGGAGGGAGACGCTGAAGCTTTCTTT. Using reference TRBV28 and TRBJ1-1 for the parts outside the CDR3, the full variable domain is DVKVTQSSRYLVKRTGEKVFLECVQDMDHENMFWYRQDPGLGLRLIYFSYDVKMKEKGDIPEGYSVSREKKERFSLILESASTNQTSMYLCASSSPAGEGDAEAFFGQGTRLTVV.

The DNA for the CDR3 is TGCAGTGCTAGTGAGCCGGGGCTTAATGAAAAACTGTTTTTT. Protein product: CSASEPGLNEKLFF. The V and J genes are TRBV20-1 and TRBJ1-4, with D tentatively TRBD1 (5 bases). With 3 bases removed from V and 4 bases from J, the gap between germline ends came to 12 bases. Looked up from germline, CDR1 is DFQATT and CDR2 is SNEGSKA (reference sequence). This CDR3 is built from 14 residues.

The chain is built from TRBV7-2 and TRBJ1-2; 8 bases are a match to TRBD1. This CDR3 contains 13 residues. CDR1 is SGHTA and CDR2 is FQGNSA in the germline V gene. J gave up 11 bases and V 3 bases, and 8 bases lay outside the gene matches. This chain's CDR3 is CASSFRTGTPYTF. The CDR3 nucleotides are TGTGCCAGCAGCTTCCGGACAGGGACCCCATACACCTTC.

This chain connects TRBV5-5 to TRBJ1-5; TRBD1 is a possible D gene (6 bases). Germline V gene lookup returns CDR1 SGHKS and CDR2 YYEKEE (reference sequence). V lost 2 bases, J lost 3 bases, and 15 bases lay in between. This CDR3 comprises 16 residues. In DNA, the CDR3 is TGTGCCAGCAGCTTCCGCCGGGACATAGCCAATCAGCCCCAGCATTTT. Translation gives CASSFRRDIANQPQHF.

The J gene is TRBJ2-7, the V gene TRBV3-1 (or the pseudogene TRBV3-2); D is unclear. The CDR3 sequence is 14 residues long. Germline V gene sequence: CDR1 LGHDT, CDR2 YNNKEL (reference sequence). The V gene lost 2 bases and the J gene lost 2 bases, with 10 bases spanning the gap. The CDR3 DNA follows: TGTGCCAGCAGCCAAAATTCCTTGGCCTACGAGCAGTACTTC. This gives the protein CASSQNSLAYEQYF.

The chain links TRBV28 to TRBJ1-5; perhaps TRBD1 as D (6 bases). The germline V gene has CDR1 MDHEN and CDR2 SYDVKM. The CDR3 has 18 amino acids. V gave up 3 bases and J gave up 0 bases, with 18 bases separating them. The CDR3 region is CASSLSEGDFGSNQPQHF. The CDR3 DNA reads TGTGCCAGCAGTTTGTCGGAGGGGGACTTTGGTAGCAATCAGCCCCAGCATTTT.

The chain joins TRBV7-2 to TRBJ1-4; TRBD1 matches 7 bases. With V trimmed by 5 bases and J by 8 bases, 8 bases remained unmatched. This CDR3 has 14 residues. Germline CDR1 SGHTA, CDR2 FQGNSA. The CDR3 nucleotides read TGTGCCAGCAGCGCAAACAGGGGAAGCGAAAAACTGTTTTTT. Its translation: CASSANRGSEKLFF.

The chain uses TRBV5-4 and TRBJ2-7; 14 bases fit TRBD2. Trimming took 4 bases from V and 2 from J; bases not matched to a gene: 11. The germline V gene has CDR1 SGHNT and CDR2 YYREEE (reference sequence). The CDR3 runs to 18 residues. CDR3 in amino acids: CASSPGPGLAGATYEQYF. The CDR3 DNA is TGTGCCAGCAGCCCGGGACCGGGACTAGCGGGAGCGACCTACGAGCAGTACTTC.

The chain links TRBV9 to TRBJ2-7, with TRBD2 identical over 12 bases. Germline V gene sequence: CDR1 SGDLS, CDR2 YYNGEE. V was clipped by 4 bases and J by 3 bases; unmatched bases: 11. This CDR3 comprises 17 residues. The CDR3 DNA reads TGTGCCAGCAGCCCGGGACTAGCGGGCGAAGATTACTACGAGCAGTACTTC. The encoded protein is CASSPGLAGEDYYEQYF.

CDR3 sequence: CASSFDRVVYGYTF. The CDR3 region has the DNA TGTGCCAGCAGCTTTGACAGGGTGGTCTATGGCTACACCTTC. This chain uses TRBV5-6 with TRBJ1-2; 7 bases align to TRBD1. Germline values: CDR1 SGHDT, CDR2 YYEEEE. V shed 2 bases and J 4 bases; nucleotides not matched to a gene: 5. CDR3 size: 14 residues.

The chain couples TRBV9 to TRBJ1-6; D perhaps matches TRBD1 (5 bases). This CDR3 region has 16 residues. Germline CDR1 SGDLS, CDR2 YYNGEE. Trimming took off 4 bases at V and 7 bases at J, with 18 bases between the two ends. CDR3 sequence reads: CASSPMDRQLNSPLHF. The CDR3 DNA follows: TGTGCCAGCAGCCCAATGGACCGACAGCTGAATTCACCCCTCCACTTT.

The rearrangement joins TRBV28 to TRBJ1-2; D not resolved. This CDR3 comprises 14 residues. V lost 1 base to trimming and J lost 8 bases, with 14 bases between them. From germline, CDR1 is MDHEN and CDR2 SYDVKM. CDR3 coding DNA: TGTGCCAGCAGTTTATCGACGGGCCCCGGGGGCTACACCTTC. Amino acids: CASSLSTGPGGYTF.

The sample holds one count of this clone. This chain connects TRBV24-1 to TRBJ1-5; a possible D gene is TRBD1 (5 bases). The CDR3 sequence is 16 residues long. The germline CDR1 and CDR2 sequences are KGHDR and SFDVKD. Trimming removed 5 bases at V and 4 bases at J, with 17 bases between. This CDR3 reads CATSAEGSGVNQPQHF. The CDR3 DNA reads TGTGCCACCAGTGCCGAAGGATCGGGGGTAAATCAGCCCCAGCATTTT.

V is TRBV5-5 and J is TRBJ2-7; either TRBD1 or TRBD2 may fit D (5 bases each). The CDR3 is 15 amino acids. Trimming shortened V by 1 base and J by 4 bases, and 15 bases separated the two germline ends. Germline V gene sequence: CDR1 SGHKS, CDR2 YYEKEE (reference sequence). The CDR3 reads CASSLYFGATYEQYF. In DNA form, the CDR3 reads TGTGCCAGCAGCTTGTACTTCGGGGCCACGTACGAGCAGTACTTC.

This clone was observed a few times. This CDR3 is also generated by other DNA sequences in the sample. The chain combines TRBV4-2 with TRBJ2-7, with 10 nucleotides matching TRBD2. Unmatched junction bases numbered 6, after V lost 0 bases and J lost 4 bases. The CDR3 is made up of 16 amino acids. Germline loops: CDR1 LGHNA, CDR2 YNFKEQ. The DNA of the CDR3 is TGTGCCAGCAGCCAAGATCAGGCTAGCGGGAGTTACGAGCAGTACTTC. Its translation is CASSQDQASGSYEQYF.

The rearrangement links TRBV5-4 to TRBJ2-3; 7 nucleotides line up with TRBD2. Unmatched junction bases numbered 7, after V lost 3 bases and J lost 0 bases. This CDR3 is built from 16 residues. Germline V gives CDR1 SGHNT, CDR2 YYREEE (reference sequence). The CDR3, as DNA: TGTGCCAGCAGCTCAGCCGGGACTACTAGCACAGATACGCAGTATTTT. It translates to CASSSAGTTSTDTQYF. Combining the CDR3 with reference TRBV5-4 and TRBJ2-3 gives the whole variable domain ETGVTQSPTHLIKTRGQQVTLRCSSQSGHNTVSWYQQALGQGPQFIFQYYREEENGRGNFPPRFSGLQFPNYSSELNVNALELDDSALYLCASSSAGTTSTDTQYFGPGTRLTVL.

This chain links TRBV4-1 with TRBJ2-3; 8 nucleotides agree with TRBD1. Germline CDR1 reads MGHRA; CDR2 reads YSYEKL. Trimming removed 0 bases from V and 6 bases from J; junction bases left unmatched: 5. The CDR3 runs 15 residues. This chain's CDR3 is CASSQEDRGSDTQYF. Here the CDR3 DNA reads TGCGCCAGCAGCCAAGAAGACAGGGGATCGGATACGCAGTATTTT.

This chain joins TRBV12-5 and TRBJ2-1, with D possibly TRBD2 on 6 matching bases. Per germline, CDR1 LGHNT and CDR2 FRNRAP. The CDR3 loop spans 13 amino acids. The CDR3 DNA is TGTGCCAGAAATAACGGAGGGGTGGATGAGCAGTTCTTC. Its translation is CARNNGGVDEQFF.

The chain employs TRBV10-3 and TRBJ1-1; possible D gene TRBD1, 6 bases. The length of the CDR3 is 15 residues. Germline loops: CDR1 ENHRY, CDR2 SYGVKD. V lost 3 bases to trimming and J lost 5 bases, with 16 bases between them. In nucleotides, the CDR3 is TGTGCCATCAGTGACCGGGGGGGGCAAGGGACTGAAGCTTTCTTT. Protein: CAISDRGGQGTEAFF.

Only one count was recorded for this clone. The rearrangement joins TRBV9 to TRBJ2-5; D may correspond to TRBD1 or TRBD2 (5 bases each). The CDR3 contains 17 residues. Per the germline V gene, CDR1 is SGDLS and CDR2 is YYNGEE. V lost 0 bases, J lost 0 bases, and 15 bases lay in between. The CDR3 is CASSVEEVGAYQETQYF. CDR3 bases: TGTGCCAGCAGCGTAGAAGAGGTCGGGGCGTACCAAGAGACCCAGTACTTC.

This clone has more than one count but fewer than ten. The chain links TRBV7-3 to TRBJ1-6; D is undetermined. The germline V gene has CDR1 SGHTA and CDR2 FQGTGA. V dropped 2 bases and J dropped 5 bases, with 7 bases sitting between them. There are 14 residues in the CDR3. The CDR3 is CASSLVGNNSPLHF. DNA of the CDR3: TGTGCCAGCAGCTTAGTGGGGAATAATTCACCCCTCCACTTT. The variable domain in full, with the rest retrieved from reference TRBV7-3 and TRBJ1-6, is GAGVSQTPSNKVTEKGKYVELRCDPISGHTALYWYRQSLGQGPEFLIYFQGTGAADDSGLPNDRFFAVRPEGSVSTLKIQRTERGDSAVYLCASSLVGNNSPLHFGNGTRLTVT.

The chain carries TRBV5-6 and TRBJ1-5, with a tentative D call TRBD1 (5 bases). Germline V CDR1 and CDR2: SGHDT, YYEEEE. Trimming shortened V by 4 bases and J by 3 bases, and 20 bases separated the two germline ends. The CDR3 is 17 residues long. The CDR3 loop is CASSQNLGTATNQPQHF. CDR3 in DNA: TGTGCCAGCAGCCAAAACCTCGGGACCGCGACCAATCAGCCCCAGCATTTT.

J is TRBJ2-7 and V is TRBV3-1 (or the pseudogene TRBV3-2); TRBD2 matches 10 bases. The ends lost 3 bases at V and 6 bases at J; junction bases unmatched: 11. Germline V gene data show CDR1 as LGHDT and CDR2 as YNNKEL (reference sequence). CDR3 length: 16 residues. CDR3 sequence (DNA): TGTGCCAGCAGCCACCTACAAAGCGGGAGGGCCCTCGAGCAGTACTTC. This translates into CASSHLQSGRALEQYF.

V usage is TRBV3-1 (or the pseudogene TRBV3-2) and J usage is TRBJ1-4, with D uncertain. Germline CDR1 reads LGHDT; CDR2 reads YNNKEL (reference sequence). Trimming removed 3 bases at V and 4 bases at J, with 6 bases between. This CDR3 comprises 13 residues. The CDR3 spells CASSQPVNEKLFF. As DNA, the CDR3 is TGTGCCAGCAGCCAGCCAGTTAATGAAAAACTGTTTTTT.

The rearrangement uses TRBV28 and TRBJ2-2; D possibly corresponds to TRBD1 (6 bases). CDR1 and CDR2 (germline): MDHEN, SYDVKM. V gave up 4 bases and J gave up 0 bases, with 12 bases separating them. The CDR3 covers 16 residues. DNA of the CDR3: TGTGCCAGCAGTTCCCCGGGACAACCGAACACCGGGGAGCTGTTTTTT. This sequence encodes CASSSPGQPNTGELFF.

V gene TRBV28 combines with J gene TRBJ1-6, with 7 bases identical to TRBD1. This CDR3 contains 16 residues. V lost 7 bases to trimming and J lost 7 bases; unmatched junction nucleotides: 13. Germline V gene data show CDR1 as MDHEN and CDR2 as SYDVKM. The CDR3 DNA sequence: TGTGCCAGCACTACGACAGGGCCGGGTTGGAATTCACCCCTCCACTTT. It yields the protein CASTTTGPGWNSPLHF.